One TCR beta chain is described in this entry. Its specificity is unknown. The data originate from a study of cytomegalovirus exposure and HLA in healthy donors. Whole-study findings and limits: Common viral pathogens seemed to be connected with several of the most significant clusters, according to a later analysis.

PCR employed 60 Vbeta and 13 Jbeta primers. The assay was immunoSEQ multiplex PCR, and TCRdb's table has in-frame clones only and misses some. The data contain around 110,000 clones, about 64% of them singletons. Trimming removed 4 bases from V and 6 bases from J; junction bases left unmatched: 7. From germline, CDR1 is SGHRS and CDR2 YFSETQ. The CDR3 is 14 amino acids. J is TRBJ1-2 and V is TRBV5-1; TRBD1 aligns across 9 bases. This clonotype was sampled from a female donor in good health and CMV-seronegative. Sequencing was done on a sample of PBMCs. This CDR3 reads CASSLDRGRDGYTF. The DNA for the CDR3 is TGCGCCAGCAGCCTGGACAGGGGTAGAGATGGCTACACCTTC.